This entry lists 9 T cell receptor beta chains sequenced from one sample in a study of OX40 agonist ivuxolimab in advanced cancers. Clones were sequenced by immunoSEQ multiplex PCR, and TCRdb holds only the in-frame ones, with some missing. Among 50,000 to 70,000 clones, around 85% were seen once, and the ten largest hold under 3.5%. Material: CD4+ or CD8+ T cells sorted from blood, obtained in a trial of the OX40 agonist ivuxolimab. The receptors were gathered from an adult with an advanced solid tumor such as melanoma, head and neck, liver or kidney cancer.

This clone has a single count. The CDR3 spells CASSLGTGEETQYF. The DNA of the CDR3 is TGTGCCAGCAGCTTAGGTACAGGGGAAGAGACCCAGTACTTC. The chain couples TRBV7-9 to TRBJ2-5; 7 nucleotides line up with TRBD1. Germline assignment: CDR1 SEHNR and CDR2 FQNEAQ (reference sequence). With V trimmed by 1 base and J by 3 bases, 2 bases remained unmatched. The CDR3 spans 14 residues.

The V and J genes are TRBV29-1 and TRBJ2-5, with 7 positions matching TRBD1. This CDR3 is 12 amino acids long. Trimming removed 6 bases from V and 2 bases from J; junction bases left unmatched: 3. CDR1 is SQVTM, CDR2 ANQGSEA, per germline. This chain's CDR3 is CSVLTGQETQYF. The DNA for the CDR3 is TGCAGCGTCCTGACAGGGCAAGAGACCCAGTACTTC. Based on the CDR3 plus reference TRBV29-1 and TRBJ2-5, the full variable domain is SAVISQKPSRDICQRGTSLTIQCQVDSQVTMMFWYRQQPGQSLTLIATANQGSEATYESGFVIDKFPISRPNLTFSTLTVSNMSPEDSSIYLCSVLTGQETQYFGPGTRLLVL.

This clone has just a few counts. The rearrangement joins TRBV6-1 to TRBJ1-6; 10 nucleotides match TRBD1. CDR1 MNHNS and CDR2 SASEGT come from the germline V gene. The CDR3 contains 13 residues. The J segment lost 9 bases and the V segment lost 10 bases, leaving 6 bases of the junction unmatched. CDR3 loop: CATPGTGVSPLHF. Written as DNA, the CDR3 is TGTGCCACCCCCGGGACAGGGGTTTCACCCCTCCACTTT.

The genes are TRBV29-1 and TRBJ2-5; 9 bases align to TRBD1. The V gene end was trimmed by 7 bases and the J gene end by 3 bases; junction bases not matched to a gene: 3. The CDR3 consists of 12 residues. Per germline, CDR1 SQVTM and CDR2 ANQGSEA. CDR3 residues: CSGGQGKETQYF. The CDR3 bases are TGCAGCGGCGGACAGGGGAAAGAGACCCAGTACTTC.

In its sample, this clone was seen a few times. The chain joins TRBV19 to TRBJ1-4; D gene unclear. V was trimmed by 7 bases and J by 8 bases, leaving 11 bases between them. Germline V gene data show CDR1 as LNHDA and CDR2 as SQIVND (reference sequence). This CDR3 contains 12 residues. The CDR3 coding sequence is TGTGCCAGTACCGAAGGGAGGGAAAAACTGTTTTTT. Protein: CASTEGREKLFF.

The chain combines TRBV2 with TRBJ2-4; D is undetermined. Germline V gene data show CDR1 as SNHLY and CDR2 as FYNNEI. Trimming pared 7 bases from V and 4 bases from J, leaving 11 bases between. This CDR3 region has 13 residues. The CDR3 region has the DNA TGTGCCAGCACCGAAGGCAGAAAAAACATTCAGTACTTC. This sequence encodes CASTEGRKNIQYF. The entire variable domain, with the rest obtained from reference TRBV2 and TRBJ2-4, is as follows: EPEVTQTPSHQVTQMGQEVILRCVPISNHLYFYWYRQILGQKVEFLVSFYNNEISEKSEIFDDQFSVERPDGSNFTLKIRSTKLEDSAMYFCASTEGRKNIQYFGAGTRLSVL.

This clone has only one observation. This chain connects TRBV27 to TRBJ1-1, with D unresolved. V was pared by 5 bases and J by 3 bases, with 16 bases between. The germline gives CDR1 MNHEY, CDR2 SMNVEV (reference sequence). The CDR3 has 15 residues. The CDR3 region has the DNA TGTGCCAGCAGTCCCAAATCGGGTCGGGACACTGAAGCTTTCTTT. Its protein is CASSPKSGRDTEAFF.

V gene TRBV5-8 combines with J gene TRBJ2-3; 8 nucleotides agree with TRBD2. CDR3 size: 16 residues. From germline, CDR1 is SGHTS and CDR2 YDEGEE. The junction had 4 bases not matched to a gene; V was cut back by 1 base and J by 0 bases. CDR3 nucleotides: TGTGCCAGCAGCTTGCTACTAGCGGATAGCACAGATACGCAGTATTTT. This codes for CASSLLLADSTDTQYF.

This chain joins TRBV7-3 and TRBJ2-1; the D call may be TRBD1 or TRBD2 (5 bases each). The CDR3 sequence is 17 residues long. Trimming shortened V by 3 bases and J by 6 bases, and 21 bases separated the two germline ends. CDR1 and CDR2 from the germline V gene are SGHTA and FQGTGA. The CDR3 DNA reads TGTGCCAGCAGCTTTATACCCCTTCTAGCAGGGCCCAATGAGCAGTTCTTC. It yields the protein CASSFIPLLAGPNEQFF.